This T cell receptor beta chain was identified during a study of T cell changes during pregnancy in multiple sclerosis. Profiled with immunoSEQ multiplex PCR; TCRdb holds only in-frame clones, not every one. The sample shows approximately 50,000 clones, roughly 91% of them seen only once. CDR1 LGHNT and CDR2 FRNRAP come from the germline V gene. The V end was cut by 0 bases, the J end by 3 bases, with 13 bases between. CDR3 length equals 16 residues. The chain joins TRBV12-5 to TRBJ2-3, with D unresolved. The source was peripheral blood, collected in the third trimester of pregnancy. This sequence originates from a female donor in good health, enrolled as a control in a pregnancy study. The CDR3 protein is CASGLVPNSLTDTQYF. Written as DNA, the CDR3 is TGTGCTAGTGGTTTGGTACCCAACAGCTTGACAGATACGCAGTATTTT.